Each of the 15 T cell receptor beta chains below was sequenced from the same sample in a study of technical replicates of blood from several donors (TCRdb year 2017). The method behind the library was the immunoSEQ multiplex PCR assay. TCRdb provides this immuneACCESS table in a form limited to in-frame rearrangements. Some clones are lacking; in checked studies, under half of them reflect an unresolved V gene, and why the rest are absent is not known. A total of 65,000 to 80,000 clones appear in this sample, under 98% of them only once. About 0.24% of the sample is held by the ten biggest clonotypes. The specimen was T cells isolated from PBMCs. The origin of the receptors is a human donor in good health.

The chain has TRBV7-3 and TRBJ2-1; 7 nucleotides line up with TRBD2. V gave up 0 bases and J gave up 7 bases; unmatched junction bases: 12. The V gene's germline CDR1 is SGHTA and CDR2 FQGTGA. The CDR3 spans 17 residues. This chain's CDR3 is CASSLTSLTGGLNEQFF. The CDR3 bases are TGTGCCAGCAGCTTAACGTCTTTAACGGGAGGCTTGAATGAGCAGTTCTTC.

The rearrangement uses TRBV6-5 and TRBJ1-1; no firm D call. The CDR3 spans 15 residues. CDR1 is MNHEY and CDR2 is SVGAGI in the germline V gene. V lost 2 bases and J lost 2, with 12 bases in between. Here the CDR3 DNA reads TGTGCCAGCAGTTACGTCTCCCAGAATAACACTGAAGCTTTCTTT. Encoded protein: CASSYVSQNNTEAFF.

The CDR3 spells CASSSRVQKGYTF. CDR3 nucleotide sequence: TGTGCCAGCAGCTCCAGGGTTCAAAAGGGCTACACCTTC. The V and J genes are TRBV7-8 and TRBJ1-2; D is possibly TRBD1 (5 bases). Per germline, CDR1 SGHVS and CDR2 FQNEAQ. The CDR3 length is 13 residues. V was clipped by 4 bases and J by 8 bases, with 14 bases between them. The variable domain in full, completed from reference TRBV7-8 and TRBJ1-2, reads GAGVSQSPRYKVAKRGQDVALRCDPISGHVSLFWYQQALGQGPEFLTYFQNEAQLDKSGLPSDRFFAERPEGSVSTLKIQRTQQEDSAVYLCASSSRVQKGYTFGSGTRLTVV.

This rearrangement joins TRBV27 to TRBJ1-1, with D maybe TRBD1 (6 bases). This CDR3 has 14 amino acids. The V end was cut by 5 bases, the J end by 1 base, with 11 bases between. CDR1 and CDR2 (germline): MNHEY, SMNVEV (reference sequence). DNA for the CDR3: TGTGCCAGCAGTGTACAGGGACCGAACACTGAAGCTTTCTTT. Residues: CASSVQGPNTEAFF.

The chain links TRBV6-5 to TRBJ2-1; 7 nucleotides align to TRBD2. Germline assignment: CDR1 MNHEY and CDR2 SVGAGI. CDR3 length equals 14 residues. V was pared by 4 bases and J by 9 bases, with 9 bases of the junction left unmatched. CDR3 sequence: CASSFSAGRGEQFF. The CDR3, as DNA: TGTGCCAGCAGTTTCTCGGCAGGGAGGGGTGAGCAGTTCTTC.

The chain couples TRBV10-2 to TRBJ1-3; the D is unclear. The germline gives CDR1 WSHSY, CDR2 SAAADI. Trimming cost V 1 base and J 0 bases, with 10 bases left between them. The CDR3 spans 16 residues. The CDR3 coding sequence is TGCGCCAGCAGTGAGTGGGAGCGAACCTCTGGAAACACCATATATTTT. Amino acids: CASSEWERTSGNTIYF.

The CDR3 spells CSTWSYYGYTF. In DNA form, the CDR3 reads TGCAGCACATGGTCCTACTATGGCTACACCTTC. The chain combines TRBV29-1 with TRBJ1-2; D gene ambiguous. V was trimmed by 8 bases and J by 3 bases, leaving 10 bases between them. The germline V gene encodes CDR1 SQVTM and CDR2 ANQGSEA. This CDR3 region has 11 residues.

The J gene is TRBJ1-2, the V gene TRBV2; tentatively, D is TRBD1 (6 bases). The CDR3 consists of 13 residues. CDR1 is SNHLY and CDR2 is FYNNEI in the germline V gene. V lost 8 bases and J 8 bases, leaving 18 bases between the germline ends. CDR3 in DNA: TGTGCCAGCCTCCGGGACACAGAGGGGGGCTACACCTTC. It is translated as CASLRDTEGGYTF.

CDR3 amino acids: CASSWRTGDPPSEAFF. CDR3 sequence (DNA): TGTGCCAGCAGCTGGAGGACAGGGGATCCTCCAAGTGAAGCTTTCTTT. The chain combines TRBV7-9 with TRBJ1-1, with TRBD1 matching 9 bases. Per germline, CDR1 SEHNR and CDR2 FQNEAQ (reference sequence). The V and J ends lost 4 bases and 7 bases, in that order; junction bases with no gene match: 13. This CDR3 has 16 amino acids.

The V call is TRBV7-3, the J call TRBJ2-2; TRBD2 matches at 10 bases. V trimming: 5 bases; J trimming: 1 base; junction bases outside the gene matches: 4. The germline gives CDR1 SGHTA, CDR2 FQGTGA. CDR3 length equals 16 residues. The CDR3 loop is CASSPRTSGNTGELFF. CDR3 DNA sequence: TGTGCCAGCAGCCCACGGACTAGCGGGAACACCGGGGAGCTGTTTTTT.

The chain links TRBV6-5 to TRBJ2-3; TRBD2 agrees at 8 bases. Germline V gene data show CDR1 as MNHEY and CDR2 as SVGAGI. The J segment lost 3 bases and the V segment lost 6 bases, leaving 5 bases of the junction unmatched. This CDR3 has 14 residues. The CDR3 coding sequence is TGTGCCAGCAGCGCTATAGCGGGAACAGATACGCAGTATTTT. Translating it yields CASSAIAGTDTQYF.

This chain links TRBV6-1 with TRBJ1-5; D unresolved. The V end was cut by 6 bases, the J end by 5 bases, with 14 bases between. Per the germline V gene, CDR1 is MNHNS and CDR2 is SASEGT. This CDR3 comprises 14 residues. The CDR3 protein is CASRQGRPDQPQHF. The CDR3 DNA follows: TGTGCCAGCAGACAAGGGAGGCCCGATCAGCCCCAGCATTTT.

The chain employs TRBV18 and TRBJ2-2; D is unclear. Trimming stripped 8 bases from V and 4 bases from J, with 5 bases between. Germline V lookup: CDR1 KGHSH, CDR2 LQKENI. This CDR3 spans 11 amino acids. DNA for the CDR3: TGTGCCAGCAGCTCCACCGGGGAGCTGTTTTTT. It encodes CASSSTGELFF.

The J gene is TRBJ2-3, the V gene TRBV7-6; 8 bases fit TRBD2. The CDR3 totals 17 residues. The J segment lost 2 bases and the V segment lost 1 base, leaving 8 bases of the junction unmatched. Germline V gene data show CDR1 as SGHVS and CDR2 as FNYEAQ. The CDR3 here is CASSLVVASGFTDTQYF. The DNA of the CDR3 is TGTGCCAGCAGCTTAGTAGTGGCTAGCGGGTTCACAGATACGCAGTATTTT.

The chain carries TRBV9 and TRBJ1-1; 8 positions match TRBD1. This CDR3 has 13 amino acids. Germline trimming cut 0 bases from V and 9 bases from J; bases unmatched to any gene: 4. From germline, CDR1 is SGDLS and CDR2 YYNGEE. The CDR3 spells CASSVGGTGQAFF. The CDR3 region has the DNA TGTGCCAGCAGCGTAGGAGGGACAGGACAAGCTTTCTTT.